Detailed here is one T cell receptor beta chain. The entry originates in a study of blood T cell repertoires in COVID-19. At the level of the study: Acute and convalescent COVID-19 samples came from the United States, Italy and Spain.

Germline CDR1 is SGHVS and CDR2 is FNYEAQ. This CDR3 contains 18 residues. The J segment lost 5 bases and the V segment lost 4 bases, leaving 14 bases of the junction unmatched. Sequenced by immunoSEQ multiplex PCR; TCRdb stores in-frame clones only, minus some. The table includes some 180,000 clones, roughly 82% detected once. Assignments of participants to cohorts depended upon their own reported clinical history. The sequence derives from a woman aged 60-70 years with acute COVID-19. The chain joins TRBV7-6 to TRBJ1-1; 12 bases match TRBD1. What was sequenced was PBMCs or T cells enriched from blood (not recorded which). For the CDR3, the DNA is TGTGCCAGCAGCTCGTCCGGGACAGGGGGCGTACGACGAACTGAAGCTTTCTTT. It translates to CASSSSGTGGVRRTEAFF.